The source of this TCR beta chain is a study of blood T cell repertoires in COVID-19. Overall study context: Acute and convalescent COVID-19 samples came from the United States, Italy and Spain. Sources were T cells, B-cell-depleted T cells, or PBMCs; the material itself was cDNA or gDNA.

Authors' methods: For nucleated cells, counts were estimated from reference gene primer amplification. Clones were sequenced by immunoSEQ multiplex PCR, and TCRdb holds only the in-frame ones, with some missing. V, J and clone size derive from that table, while D and trimming were established from the DNA sequence. The data hold about 160,000 clones, with 80% to 90% observed a single time. This CDR3 region has 13 residues. Trimming took 8 bases from V and 1 from J, leaving 10 bases between them. CDR1 is MDHEN, CDR2 SYDVKM, per germline. The sequenced material came from peripheral blood. V and J are TRBV28 and TRBJ2-3; the D gene is possibly TRBD2 (7 bases). This sequence originates from a woman aged 60-75 years who had recovered from COVID-19. Written as DNA, the CDR3 is TGTGCCAGCCGGGGGGCTGGCACAGATACGCAGTATTTT. This translates into CASRGAGTDTQYF. Supplemented by reference TRBV28 and TRBJ2-3, the full variable domain reads DVKVTQSSRYLVKRTGEKVFLECVQDMDHENMFWYRQDPGLGLRLIYFSYDVKMKEKGDIPEGYSVSREKKERFSLILESASTNQTSMYLCASRGAGTDTQYFGPGTRLTVL.